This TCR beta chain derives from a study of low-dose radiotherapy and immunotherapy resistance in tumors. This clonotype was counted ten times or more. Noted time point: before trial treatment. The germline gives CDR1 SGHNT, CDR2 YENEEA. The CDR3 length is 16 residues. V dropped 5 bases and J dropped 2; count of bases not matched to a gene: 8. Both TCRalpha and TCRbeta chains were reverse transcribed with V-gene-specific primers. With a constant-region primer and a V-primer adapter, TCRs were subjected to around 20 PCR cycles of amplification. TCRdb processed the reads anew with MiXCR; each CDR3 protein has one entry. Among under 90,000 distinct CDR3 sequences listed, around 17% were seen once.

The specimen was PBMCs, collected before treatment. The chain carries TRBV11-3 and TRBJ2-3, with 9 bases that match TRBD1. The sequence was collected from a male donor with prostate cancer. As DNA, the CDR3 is TGTGCCAGCAGCCAGTATACAGGGGGCTTCACAGATACGCAGTATTTT. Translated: CASSQYTGGFTDTQYF.